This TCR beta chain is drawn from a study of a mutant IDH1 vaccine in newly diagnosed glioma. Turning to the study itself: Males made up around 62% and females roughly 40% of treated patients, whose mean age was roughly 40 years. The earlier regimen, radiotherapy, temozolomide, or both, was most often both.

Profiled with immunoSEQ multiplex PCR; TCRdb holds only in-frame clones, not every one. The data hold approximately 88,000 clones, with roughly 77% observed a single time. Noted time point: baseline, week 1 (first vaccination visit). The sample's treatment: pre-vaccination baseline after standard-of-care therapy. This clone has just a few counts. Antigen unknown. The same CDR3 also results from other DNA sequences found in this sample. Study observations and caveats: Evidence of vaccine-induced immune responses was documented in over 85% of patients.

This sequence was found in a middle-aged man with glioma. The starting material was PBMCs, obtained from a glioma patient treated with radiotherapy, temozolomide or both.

The CDR3 sequence is CASSSTGLDTQYF. The CDR3 nucleotides are TGCGCCAGCAGCTCAACAGGGTTAGATACGCAGTATTTT. The chain employs TRBV5-1 and TRBJ2-3, with TRBD1 as a possible D gene (6 bases). CDR3 length equals 13 residues. The germline gives CDR1 SGHRS, CDR2 YFSETQ. V dropped 3 bases and J dropped 5 bases, with 10 bases sitting between them. Full variable domain (rest looked up from reference TRBV5-1 and TRBJ2-3): KAGVTQTPRYLIKTRGQQVTLSCSPISGHRSVSWYQQTPGQGLQFLFEYFSETQRNKGNFPGRFSGRQFSNSRSEMNVSTLELGDSALYLCASSSTGLDTQYFGPGTRLTVL.